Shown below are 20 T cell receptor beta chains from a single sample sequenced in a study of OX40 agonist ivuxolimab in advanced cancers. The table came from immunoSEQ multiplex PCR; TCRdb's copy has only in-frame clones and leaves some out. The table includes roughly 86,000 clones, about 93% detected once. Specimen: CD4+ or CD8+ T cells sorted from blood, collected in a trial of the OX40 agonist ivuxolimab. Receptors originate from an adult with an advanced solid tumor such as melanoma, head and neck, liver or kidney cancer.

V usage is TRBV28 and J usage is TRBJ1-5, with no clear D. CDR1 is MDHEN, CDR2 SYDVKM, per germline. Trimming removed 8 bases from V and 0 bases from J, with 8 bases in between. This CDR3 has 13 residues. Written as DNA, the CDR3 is TGTGCCAGCGCCCAGATTAGCAATCAGCCCCAGCATTTT. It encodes CASAQISNQPQHF.

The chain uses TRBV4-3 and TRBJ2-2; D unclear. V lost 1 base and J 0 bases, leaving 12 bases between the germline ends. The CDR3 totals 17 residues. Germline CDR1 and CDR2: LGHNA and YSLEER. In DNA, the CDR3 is TGCGCCAGCAGCCAAGGGGCTTGGCGTGCGAACACCGGGGAGCTGTTTTTT. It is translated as CASSQGAWRANTGELFF.

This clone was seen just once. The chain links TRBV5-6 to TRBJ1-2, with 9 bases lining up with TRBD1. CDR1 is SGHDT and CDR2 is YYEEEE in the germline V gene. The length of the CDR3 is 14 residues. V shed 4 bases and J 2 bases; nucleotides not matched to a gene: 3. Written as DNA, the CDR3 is TGTGCCAGCAGCCCGGGACAGGGCAACTATGGCTACACCTTC. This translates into CASSPGQGNYGYTF. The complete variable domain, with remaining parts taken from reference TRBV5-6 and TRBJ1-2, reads DAGVTQSPTHLIKTRGQQVTLRCSPKSGHDTVSWYQQALGQGPQFIFQYYEEEERQRGNFPDRFSGHQFPNYSSELNVNALLLGDSALYLCASSPGQGNYGYTFGSGTRLTVV.

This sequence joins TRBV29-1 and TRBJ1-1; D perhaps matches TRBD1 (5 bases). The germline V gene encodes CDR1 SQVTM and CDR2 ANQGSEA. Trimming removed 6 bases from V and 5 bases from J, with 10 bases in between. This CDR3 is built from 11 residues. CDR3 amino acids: CSVRESTEAFF. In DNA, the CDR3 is TGCAGCGTCAGGGAATCGACTGAAGCTTTCTTT.

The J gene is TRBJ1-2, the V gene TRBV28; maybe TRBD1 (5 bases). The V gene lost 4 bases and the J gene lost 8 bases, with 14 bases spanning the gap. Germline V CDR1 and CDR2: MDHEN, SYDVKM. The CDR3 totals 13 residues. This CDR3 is CASSSQVWGGYTF. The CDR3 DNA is TGTGCCAGCAGTTCACAGGTTTGGGGCGGCTACACCTTC.

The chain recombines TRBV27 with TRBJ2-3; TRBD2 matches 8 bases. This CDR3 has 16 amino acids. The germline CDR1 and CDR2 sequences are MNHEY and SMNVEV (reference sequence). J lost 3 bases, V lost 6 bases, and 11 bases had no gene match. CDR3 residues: CASRPRLSGRTDTQYF. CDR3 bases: TGTGCCAGCAGACCTCGACTGAGCGGGAGAACAGATACGCAGTATTTT.

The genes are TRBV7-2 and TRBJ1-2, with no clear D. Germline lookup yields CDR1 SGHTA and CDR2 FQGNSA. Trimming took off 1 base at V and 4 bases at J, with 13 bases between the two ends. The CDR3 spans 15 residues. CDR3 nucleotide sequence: TGTGCCAGCAGCTTAGTCTCGTCAGACACCTATGGCTACACCTTC. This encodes CASSLVSSDTYGYTF.

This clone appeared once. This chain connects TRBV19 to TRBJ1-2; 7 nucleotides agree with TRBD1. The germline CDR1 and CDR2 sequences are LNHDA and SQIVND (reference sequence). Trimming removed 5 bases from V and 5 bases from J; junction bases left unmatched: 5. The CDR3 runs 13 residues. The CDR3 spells CASSLGTVYGYTF. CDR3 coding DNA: TGTGCCAGTAGTCTGGGGACAGTTTATGGCTACACCTTC.

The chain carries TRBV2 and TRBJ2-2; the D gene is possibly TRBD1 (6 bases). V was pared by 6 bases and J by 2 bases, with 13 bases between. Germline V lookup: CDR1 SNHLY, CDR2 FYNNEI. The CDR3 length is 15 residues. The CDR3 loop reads CASSPRTVNTGELFF. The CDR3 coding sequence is TGTGCCAGCAGCCCTCGGACAGTTAACACCGGGGAGCTGTTTTTT.

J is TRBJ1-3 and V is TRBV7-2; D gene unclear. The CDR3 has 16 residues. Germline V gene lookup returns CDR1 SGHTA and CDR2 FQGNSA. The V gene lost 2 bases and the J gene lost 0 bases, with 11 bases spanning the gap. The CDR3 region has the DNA TGTGCCAGCAGCTTACGTAACAGCCTCTCTGGAAACACCATATATTTT. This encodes CASSLRNSLSGNTIYF.

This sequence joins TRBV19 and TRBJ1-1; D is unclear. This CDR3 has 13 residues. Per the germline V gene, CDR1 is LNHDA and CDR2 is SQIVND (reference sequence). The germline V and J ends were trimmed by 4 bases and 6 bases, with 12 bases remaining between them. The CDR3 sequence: CASSTTGMAEAFF. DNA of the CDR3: TGTGCCAGTAGTACAACGGGTATGGCTGAAGCTTTCTTT.

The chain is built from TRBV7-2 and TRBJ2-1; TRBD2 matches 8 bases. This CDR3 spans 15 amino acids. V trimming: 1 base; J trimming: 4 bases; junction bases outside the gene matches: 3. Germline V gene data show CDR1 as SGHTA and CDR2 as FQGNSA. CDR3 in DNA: TGTGCCAGCAGCTTAGGCGGCGGGGGGTACAATGAGCAGTTCTTC. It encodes CASSLGGGGYNEQFF.

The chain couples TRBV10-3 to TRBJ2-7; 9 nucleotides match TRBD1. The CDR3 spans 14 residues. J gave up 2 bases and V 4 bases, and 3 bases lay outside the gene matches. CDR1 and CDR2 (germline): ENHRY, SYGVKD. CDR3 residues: CAISAGQGTYEQYF. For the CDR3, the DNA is TGTGCCATCAGTGCCGGACAGGGGACCTACGAGCAGTACTTC.

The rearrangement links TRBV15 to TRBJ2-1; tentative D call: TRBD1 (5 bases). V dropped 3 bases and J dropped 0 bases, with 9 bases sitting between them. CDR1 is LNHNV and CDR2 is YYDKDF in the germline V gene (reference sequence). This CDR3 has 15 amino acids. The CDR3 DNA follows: TGTGCCACCAGCAGGGGCCAGGGCTCCTACAATGAGCAGTTCTTC. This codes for CATSRGQGSYNEQFF.

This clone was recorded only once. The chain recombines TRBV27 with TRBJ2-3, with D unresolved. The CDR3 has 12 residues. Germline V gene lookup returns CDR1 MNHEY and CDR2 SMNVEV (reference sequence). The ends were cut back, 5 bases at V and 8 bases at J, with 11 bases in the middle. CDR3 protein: CASSPPLGTQYF. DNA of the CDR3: TGTGCCAGCAGTCCCCCCCTCGGTACGCAGTATTTT.

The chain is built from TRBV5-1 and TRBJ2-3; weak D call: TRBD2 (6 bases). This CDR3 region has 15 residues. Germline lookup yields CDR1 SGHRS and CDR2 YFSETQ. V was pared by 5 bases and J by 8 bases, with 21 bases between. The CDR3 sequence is CASSNGGGSQFTQYF. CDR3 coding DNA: TGCGCCAGCAGTAATGGAGGAGGGTCCCAATTTACGCAGTATTTT.

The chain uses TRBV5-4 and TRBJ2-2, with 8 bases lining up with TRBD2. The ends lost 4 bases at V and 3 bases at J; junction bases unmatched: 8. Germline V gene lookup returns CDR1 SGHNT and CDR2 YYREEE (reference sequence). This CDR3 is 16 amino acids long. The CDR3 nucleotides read TGTGCCAGCAGCCCGCAGCGGGAGCGGTACACCGGGGAGCTGTTTTTT. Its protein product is CASSPQRERYTGELFF.

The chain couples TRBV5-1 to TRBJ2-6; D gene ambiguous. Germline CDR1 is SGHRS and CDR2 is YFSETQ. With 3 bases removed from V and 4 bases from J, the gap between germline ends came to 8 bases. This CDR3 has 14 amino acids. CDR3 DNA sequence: TGCGCCAGCAGCTCCTCGAGCGGGGCCAACGTCCTGACTTTC. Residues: CASSSSSGANVLTF.

The CDR3 coding sequence is TGTGCCAGCGCCGGGGGCGGGAGGAGGGGCGAGCAGTACTTC. It yields the protein CASAGGGRRGEQYF. V is TRBV7-2 and J is TRBJ2-7, with 8 nucleotides matching TRBD2. Per germline, CDR1 SGHTA and CDR2 FQGNSA. V shed 8 bases and J 6 bases; nucleotides not matched to a gene: 12. The CDR3 is 14 amino acids. The full variable domain, rest sourced from reference TRBV7-2 and TRBJ2-7, is GAGVSQSPSNKVTEKGKDVELRCDPISGHTALYWYRQSLGQGLEFLIYFQGNSAPDKSGLPSDRFSAERTGGSVSTLTIQRTQQEDSAVYLCASAGGGRRGEQYFGPGTRLTVT.

The CDR3 DNA is TGTGCCAGCAGTCTAATGAGGGGTAACTATGGCTACACCTTC. It encodes CASSLMRGNYGYTF. V gene TRBV6-5 combines with J gene TRBJ1-2; a possible D gene is TRBD1 (5 bases). The CDR3 contains 14 residues. In germline, CDR1 is MNHEY, CDR2 SVGAGI. V was cut by 5 bases and J by 1 base, with 11 bases left in between.